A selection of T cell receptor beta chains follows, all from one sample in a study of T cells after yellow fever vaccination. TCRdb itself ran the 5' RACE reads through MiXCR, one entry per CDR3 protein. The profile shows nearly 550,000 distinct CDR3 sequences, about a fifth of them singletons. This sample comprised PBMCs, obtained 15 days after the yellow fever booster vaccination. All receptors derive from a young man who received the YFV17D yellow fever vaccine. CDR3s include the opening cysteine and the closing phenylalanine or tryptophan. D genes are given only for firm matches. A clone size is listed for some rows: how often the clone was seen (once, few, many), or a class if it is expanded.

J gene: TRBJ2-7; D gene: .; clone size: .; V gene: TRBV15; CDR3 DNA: TGTGCCACCAGCAGAGTAAGGTCCGGGCCGGACAACGAGCAGTACTTC; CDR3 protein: CATSRVRSGPDNEQYF
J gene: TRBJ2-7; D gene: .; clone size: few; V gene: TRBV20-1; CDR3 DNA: TGCAGTACCACCAAAAGTGGATTAGCCTACGAGCAGTACTTC; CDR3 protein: CSTTKSGLAYEQYF
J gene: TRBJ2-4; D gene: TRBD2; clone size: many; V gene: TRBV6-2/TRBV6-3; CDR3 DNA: TGTGCCAGCAGCCAAGGGACTAGCGGGAACATTCAGTACTTC; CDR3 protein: CASSQGTSGNIQYF
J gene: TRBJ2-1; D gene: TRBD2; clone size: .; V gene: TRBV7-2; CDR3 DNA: TGTGCCAGCAGCTCATTAGCGGGCAATGAGCAGTTCTTC; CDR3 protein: CASSSLAGNEQFF
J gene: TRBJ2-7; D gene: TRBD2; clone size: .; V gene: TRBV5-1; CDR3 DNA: TGCGCCAGCAGCCCAGGACTAGCGGGAGCTGCAAAGTACTTC; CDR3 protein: CASSPGLAGAAKYF
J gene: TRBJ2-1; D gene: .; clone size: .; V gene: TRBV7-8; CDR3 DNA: TGTGCCAGCAGCCCTGGGACCGACAAGCAGTTCTTC; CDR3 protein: CASSPGTDKQFF
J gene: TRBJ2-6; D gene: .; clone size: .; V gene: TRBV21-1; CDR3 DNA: TGTGCCAGCAGCAAAGTAACGACCAATTCTGGGGCCAACGTCCTGACTTTC; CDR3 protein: CASSKVTTNSGANVLTF
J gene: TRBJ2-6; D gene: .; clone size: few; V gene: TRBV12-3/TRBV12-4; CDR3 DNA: TGTGCCAGCAGTTTTTCTTGGGGGCCTGGGGCCAACGTCCTGACTTTC; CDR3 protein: CASSFSWGPGANVLTF
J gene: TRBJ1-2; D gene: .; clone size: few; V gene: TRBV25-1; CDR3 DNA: TGTGCCAGCAGTGATCCCAGTGGACAGATCTATGGCTACACCTTC; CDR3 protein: CASSDPSGQIYGYTF
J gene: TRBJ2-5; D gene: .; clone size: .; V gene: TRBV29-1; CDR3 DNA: TGCAGCGTAGAGGGGGAGACCCAGTACTTC; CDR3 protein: CSVEGETQYF
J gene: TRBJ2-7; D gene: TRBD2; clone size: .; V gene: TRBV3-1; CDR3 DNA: TGTGCCAGCAGCCCAAAGACTAGCGGGACTTCGCTCTCCTACGAGCAGTACTTC; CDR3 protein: CASSPKTSGTSLSYEQYF
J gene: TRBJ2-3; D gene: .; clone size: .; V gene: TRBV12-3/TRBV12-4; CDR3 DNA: TGTGCCAGCAGTTTATCAGCGAGAACCTTCACAGATACGCAGTATTTT; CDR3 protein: CASSLSARTFTDTQYF
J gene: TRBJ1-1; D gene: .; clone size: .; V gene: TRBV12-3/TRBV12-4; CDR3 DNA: TGTGCCAGCACCTCGGGTACTGAAGCTTTCTTT; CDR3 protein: CASTSGTEAFF
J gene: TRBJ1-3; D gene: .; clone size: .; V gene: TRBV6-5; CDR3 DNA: TGTGCCAGCAGTTACTCGCGATACGATAGGAGGAACTCTGGAAACACCATATATTTT; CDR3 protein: CASSYSRYDRRNSGNTIYF
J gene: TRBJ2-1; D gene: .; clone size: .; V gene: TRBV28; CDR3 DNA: TGTGCCAGCAGGGCGCCAAATAGCTGCAATGAGCAGTTCTTC; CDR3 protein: CASRAPNSCNEQFF
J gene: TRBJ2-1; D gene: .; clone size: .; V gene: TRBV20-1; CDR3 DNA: TGCAGTGCTGCGAGGACGCTGAATGAGCAGTTCTTC; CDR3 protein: CSAARTLNEQFF
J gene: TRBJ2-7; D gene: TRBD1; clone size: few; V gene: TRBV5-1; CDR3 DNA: TGCGCCAGCAGCTTGGGCCACAGGGGACCTACCTACGAGCAGTACTTC; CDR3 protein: CASSLGHRGPTYEQYF
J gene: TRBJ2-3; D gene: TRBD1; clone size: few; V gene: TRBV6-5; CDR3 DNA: TGTGCCAGCAGAGCCCGGAGGACAGGGGGCCCAGATACGCAGTATTTT; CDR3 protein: CASRARRTGGPDTQYF
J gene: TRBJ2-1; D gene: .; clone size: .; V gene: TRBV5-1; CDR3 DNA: TGCGCCAGCAGCTTTTCAGGGTTTTCCTACAATGAGCAGTTCTTC; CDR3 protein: CASSFSGFSYNEQFF
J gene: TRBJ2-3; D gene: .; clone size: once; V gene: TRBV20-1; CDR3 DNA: TGCAGTGCTCAAGATACGCAGTATTTT; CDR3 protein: CSAQDTQYF
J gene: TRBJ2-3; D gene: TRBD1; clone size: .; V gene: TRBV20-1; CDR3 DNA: TGCAGTGCCACAGGGGCCACAGATACGCAGTATTTT; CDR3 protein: CSATGATDTQYF
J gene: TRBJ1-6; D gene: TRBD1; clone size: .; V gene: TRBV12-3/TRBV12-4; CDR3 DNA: TGTGCCAGCACCTCCGGGACAGGCAATTCACCCCTCCACTTT; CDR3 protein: CASTSGTGNSPLHF
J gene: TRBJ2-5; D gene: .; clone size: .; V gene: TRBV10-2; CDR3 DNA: TGCGCCAGCAGTGACCCCAGTGCGCCCCGTAGGACCCAGTACTTC; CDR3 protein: CASSDPSAPRRTQYF
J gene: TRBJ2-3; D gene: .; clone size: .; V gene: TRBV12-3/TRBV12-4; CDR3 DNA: TGTGCCACCGGGGGCACAGATACGCAGTATTTT; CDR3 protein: CATGGTDTQYF
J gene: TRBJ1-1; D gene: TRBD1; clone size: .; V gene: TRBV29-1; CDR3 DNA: TGCAGCGTGGGGAGACAGGGTCGCGGTACTGAAGCTTTCTTT; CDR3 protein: CSVGRQGRGTEAFF
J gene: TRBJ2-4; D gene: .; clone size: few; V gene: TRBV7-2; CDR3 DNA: TGTGCCAGCAGCTTAGCGCACATCGAAAACATTCAGTACTTC; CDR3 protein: CASSLAHIENIQYF
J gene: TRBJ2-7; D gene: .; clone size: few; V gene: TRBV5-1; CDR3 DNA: TGCGCCAGCAGCTTGAAGGGTTTGGGGTACGAGCAGTACTTC; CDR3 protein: CASSLKGLGYEQYF
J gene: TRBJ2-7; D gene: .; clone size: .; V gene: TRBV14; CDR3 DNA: TGTGCCAGCAGCCAACTTTACAGCTCCCCGTCCTACGAGCAGTACTTC; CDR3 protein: CASSQLYSSPSYEQYF
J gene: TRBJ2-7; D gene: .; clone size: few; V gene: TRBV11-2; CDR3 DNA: TGTGCCAGCAGCTTAGATCTTCAGGGGTACGGAGGCGAGCAGTACTTC; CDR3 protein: CASSLDLQGYGGEQYF
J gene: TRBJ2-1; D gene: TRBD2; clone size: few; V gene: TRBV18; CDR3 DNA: TGTGCCAGCTCACCAGATCCTAGCGGGAGACCCCGGAGCTCCTACAATGAGCAGTTCTTC; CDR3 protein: CASSPDPSGRPRSSYNEQFF
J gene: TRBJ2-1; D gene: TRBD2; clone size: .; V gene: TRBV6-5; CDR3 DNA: TGTGCCAGCAGTTACGGACTAGCGGAGAACAATGAGCAGTTCTTC; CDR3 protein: CASSYGLAENNEQFF
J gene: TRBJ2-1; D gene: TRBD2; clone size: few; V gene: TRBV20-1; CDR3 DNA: TGCAGTGCTAGATCGGCTAGCGGGCATAGCTCCTACAATGAGCAGTTCTTC; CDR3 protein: CSARSASGHSSYNEQFF
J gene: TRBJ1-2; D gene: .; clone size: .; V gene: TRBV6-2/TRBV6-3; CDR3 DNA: TGTGCCAGCAAGGGTGCAGAGGGCTACACCTTC; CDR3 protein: CASKGAEGYTF
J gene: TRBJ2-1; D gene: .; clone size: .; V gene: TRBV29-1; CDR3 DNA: TGCAGCGTGGCTAGGGGGGGGCAGGAACAGTTCTTC; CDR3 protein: CSVARGGQEQFF
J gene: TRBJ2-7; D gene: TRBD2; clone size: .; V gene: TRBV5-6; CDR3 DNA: TGTGCCAGCCACCCTAGCGGGGGACCCTACGAGCAGTACTTC; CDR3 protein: CASHPSGGPYEQYF
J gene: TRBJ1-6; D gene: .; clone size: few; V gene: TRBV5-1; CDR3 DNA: TGCGCCAGCAGCTTGGCCGGTACAGGGTTACTTACCTCACCCCTCCACTTT; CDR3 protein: CASSLAGTGLLTSPLHF
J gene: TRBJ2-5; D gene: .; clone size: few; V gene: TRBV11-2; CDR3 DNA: TGTGCCAGCAGCTTTGAGAGAAGAGAGACCCAGTACTTC; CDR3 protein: CASSFERRETQYF
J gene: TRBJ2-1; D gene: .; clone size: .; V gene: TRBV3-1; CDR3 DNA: TGTGCCAGCAGCCAAGGCCCGGGGGCGCAGTTCTTC; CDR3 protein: CASSQGPGAQFF
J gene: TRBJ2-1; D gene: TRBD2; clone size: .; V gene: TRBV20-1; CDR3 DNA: TGCAGTGGGGAGGGATTCCGGGGCGGGGAGCAGTTCTTC; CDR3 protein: CSGEGFRGGEQFF
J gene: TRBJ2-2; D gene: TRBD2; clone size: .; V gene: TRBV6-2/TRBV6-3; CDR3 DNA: TGTGCCAGCAGCCACCCCACTAGCGGGGCCCCGAACACCGGGGAGCTGTTTTTT; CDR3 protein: CASSHPTSGAPNTGELFF
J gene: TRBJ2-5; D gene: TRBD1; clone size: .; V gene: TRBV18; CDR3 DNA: TGTGCCAGCTCACCAAGGGGGCGCCAAGAGACCCAGTACTTC; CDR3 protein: CASSPRGRQETQYF
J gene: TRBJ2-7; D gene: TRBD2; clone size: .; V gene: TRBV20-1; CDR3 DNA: TGCAGTGCTAGTCGGAGCGGGAATCTGTACGAGCAGTACTTC; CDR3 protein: CSASRSGNLYEQYF
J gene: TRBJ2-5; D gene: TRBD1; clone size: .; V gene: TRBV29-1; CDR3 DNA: TGCAGCGTGACTACAGGGGGGGAGACCCAGTACTTC; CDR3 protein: CSVTTGGETQYF
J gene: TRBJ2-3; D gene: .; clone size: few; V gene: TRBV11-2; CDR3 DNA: TGTGCCAGCAGCTTAGAGAGTACGCAGTATTTT; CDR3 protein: CASSLESTQYF
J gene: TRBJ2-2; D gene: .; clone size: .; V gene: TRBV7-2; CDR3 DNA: TGTGCCAGCAGTACCTTTGGGGGGAACACCGGGGAGCTGTTTTTT; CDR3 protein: CASSTFGGNTGELFF
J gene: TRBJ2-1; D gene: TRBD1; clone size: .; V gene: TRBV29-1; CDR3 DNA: TGCAGCGTTGAATTACAGGGGCTAGGGAATGAGCAGTTCTTC; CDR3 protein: CSVELQGLGNEQFF
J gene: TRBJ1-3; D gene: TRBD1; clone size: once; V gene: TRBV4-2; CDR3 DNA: TGTGCCAGCAGCCCCAGGGGGCCTGGAAACACCATATATTTT; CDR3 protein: CASSPRGPGNTIYF
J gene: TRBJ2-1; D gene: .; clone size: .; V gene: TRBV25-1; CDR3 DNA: TGTGCCAGCAGTCTCCTTTTTGAGCAGTTCTTC; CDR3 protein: CASSLLFEQFF
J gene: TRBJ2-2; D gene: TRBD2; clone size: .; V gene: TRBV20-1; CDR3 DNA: TGCAGTGCTCAAGGACTAGCAAGGGCCGGGGAGCTGTTTTTT; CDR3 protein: CSAQGLARAGELFF
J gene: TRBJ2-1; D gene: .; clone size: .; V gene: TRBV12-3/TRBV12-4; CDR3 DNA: TGTGCCAGCAGTTTACGGCGGTCCGCTGGCAATGAGCAGTTCTTC; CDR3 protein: CASSLRRSAGNEQFF
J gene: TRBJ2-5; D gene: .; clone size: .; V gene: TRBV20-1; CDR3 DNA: TGCAGTGCTAGAGCTAGAGAAGGGACACCAAGATGGGAGACCCAGTACTTC; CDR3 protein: CSARAREGTPRWETQYF
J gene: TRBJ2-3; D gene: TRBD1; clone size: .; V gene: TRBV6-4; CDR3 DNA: TGTGCCAGCAGTGAGAGACAGGGGGCTGAGGTAGATACGCAGTATTTT; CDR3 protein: CASSERQGAEVDTQYF
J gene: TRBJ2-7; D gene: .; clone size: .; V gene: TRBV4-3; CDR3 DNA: TGCGCCAGCAGCCAAGATACCGGGAGACCCTACGAGCAGTACTTC; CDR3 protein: CASSQDTGRPYEQYF
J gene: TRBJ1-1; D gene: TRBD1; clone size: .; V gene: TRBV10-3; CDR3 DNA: TGTGCCATCAGTCCCGGGACAGGGGTATCGAACACTGAAGCTTTCTTT; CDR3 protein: CAISPGTGVSNTEAFF
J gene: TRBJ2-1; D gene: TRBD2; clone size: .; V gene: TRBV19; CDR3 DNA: TGTGCCAGTAGAAAGGTCGGCGGGAGGGCCAATGAGCAGTTCTTC; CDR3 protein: CASRKVGGRANEQFF
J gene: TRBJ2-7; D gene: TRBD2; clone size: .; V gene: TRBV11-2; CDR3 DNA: TGTGCCAGCAGCATGTGGGGGACTAGCGGATACGAGCAGTACTTC; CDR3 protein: CASSMWGTSGYEQYF
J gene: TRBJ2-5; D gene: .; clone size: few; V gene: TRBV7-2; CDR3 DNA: TGTGCCAGCAGCTTATTTTTGCAGCAAGAGACCCAGTACTTC; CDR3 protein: CASSLFLQQETQYF
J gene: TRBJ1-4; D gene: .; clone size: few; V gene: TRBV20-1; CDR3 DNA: TGCAGTGCTTTGGGGATGGATGAAAAACTGTTTTTT; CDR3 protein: CSALGMDEKLFF
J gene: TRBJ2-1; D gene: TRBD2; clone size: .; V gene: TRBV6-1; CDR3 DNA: TGTGCCAGCACCCAAACTAGCGGGAGGGCCGATGAGCAGTTCTTC; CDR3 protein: CASTQTSGRADEQFF